This T cell receptor beta chain was captured by sequencing in a study of cytomegalovirus exposure and HLA in healthy donors. Whole-study findings and limits: The analysis excluded some indistinguishable V segments, including TRBV6-2 and TRBV6-3. One cluster of highly shared sequence variants probably arose as a sequencing artifact.

The CDR3 has 16 residues. Trimming left V 4 bases short and J 1 base short, with 14 bases between. Germline V CDR1 and CDR2: MNHNY, SVGAGI (reference sequence). The PCR had 60 Vbeta and 13 Jbeta primers. The protocol was immunoSEQ multiplex PCR, while the TCRdb copy is restricted to in-frame clones and leaves out a portion. The sample contains tens of thousands of clones, over 60% of which appear only once. Note on this clone: Its antigen is not identified.

This receptor was taken from a man aged 25-45 years in good health and CMV-seronegative. V is TRBV6-6 and J is TRBJ1-5; maybe TRBD1 (6 bases). The specimen sequenced was PBMCs. As DNA, the CDR3 is TGTGCCAGCAGTTCCACAGGGAGGGGAAGCAATCAGCCCCAGCATTTT. Translating gives CASSSTGRGSNQPQHF.